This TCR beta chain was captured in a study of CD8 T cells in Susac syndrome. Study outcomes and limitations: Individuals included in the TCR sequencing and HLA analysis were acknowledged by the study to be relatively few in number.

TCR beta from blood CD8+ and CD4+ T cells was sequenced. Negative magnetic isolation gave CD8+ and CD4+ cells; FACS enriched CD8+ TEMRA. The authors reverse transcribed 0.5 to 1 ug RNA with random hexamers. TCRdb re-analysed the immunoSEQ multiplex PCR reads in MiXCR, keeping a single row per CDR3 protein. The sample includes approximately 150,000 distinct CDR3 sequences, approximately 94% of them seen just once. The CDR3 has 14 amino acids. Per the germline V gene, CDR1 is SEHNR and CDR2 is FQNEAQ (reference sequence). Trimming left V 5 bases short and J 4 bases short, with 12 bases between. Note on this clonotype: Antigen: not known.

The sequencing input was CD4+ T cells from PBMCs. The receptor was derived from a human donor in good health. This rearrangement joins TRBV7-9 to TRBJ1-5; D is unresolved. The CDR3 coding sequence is TGTGCCAGCAGCGTAAGCGCCCCTAATCAGCCCCAGCATTTT. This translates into CASSVSAPNQPQHF.